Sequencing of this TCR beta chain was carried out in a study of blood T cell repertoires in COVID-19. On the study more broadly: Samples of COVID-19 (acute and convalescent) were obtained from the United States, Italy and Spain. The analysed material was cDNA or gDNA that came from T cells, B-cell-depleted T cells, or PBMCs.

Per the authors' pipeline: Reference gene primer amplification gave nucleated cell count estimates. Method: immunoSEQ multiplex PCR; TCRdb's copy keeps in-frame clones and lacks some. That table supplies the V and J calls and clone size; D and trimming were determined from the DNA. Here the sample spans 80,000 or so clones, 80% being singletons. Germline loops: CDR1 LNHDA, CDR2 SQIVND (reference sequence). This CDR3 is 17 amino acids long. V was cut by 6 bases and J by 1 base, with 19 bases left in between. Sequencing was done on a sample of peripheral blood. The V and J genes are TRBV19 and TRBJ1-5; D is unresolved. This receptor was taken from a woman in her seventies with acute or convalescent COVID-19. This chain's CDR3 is CASSPTAGSLSNQPQHF. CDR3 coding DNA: TGTGCCAGTAGCCCTACCGCCGGGTCCCTAAGCAATCAGCCCCAGCATTTT.